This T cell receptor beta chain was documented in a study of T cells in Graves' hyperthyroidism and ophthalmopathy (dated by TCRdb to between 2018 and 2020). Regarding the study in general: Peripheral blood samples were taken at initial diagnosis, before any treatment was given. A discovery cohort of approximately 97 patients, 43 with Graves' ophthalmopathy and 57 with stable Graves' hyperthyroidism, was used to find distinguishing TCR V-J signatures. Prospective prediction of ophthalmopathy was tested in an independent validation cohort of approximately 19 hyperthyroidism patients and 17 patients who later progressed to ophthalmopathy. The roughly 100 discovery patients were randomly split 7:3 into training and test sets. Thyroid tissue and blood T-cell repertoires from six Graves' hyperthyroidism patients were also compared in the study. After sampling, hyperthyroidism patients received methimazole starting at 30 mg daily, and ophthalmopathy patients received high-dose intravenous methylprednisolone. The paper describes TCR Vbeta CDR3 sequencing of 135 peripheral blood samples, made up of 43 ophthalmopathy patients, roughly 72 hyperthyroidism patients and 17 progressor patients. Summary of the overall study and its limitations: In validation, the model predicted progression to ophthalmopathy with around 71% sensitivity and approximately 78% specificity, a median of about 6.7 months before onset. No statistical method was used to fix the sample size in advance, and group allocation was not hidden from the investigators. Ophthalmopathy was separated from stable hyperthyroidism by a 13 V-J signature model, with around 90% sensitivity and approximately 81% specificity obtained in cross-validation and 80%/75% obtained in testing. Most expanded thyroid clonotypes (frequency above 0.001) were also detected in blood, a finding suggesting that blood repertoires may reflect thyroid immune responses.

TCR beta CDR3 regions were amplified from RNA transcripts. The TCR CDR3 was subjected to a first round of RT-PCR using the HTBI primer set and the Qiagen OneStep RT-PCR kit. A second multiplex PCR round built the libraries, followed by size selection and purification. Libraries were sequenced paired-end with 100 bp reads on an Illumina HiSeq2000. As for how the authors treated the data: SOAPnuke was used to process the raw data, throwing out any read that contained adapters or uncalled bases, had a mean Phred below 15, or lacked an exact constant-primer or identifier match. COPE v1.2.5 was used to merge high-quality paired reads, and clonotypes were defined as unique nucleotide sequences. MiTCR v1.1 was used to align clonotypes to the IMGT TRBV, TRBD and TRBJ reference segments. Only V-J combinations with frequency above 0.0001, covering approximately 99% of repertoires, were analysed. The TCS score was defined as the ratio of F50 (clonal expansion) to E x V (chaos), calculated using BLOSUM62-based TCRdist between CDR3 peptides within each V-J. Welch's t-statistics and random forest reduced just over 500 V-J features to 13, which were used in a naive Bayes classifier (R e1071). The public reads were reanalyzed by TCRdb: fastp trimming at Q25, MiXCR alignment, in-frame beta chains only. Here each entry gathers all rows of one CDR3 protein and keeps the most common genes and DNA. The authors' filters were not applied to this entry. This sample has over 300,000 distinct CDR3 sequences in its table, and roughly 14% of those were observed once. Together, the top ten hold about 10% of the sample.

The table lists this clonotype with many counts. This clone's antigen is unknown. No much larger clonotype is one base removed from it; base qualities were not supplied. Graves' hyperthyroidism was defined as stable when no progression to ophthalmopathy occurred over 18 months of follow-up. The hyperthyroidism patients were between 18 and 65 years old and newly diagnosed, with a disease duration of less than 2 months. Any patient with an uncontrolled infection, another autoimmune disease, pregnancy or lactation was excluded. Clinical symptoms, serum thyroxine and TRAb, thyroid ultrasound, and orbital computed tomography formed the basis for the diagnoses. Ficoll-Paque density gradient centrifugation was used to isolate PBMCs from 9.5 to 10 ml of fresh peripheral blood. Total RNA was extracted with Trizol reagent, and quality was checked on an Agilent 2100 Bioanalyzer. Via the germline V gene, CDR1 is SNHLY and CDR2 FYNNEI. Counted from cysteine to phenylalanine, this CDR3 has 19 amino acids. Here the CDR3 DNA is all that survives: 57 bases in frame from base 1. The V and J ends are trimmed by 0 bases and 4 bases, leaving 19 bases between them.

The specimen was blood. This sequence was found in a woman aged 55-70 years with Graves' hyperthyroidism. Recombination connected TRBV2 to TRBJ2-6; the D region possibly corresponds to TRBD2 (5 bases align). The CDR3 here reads CASSEAPGFYLAGANVLTF. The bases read TGTGCCAGCAGTGAAGCGCCGGGGTTTTATCTGGCCGGGGCCAACGTCCTGACTTTC.